This TCR beta chain originates from a study of T cell responses to AZD1222 COVID-19 vaccine. Broader study findings: Unmutated regions of variants are reportedly targeted by nearly half of spike-specific TCRs.

The V and J ends lost 5 bases and 6 bases, in that order; junction bases with no gene match: 8. The CDR3 runs to 13 residues. The germline CDR1 and CDR2 sequences are GTSNPN and SVGIG (reference sequence). With respect to this clone: Antigen specificity is unknown.

The table came from immunoSEQ multiplex PCR; TCRdb's copy has only in-frame clones and leaves some out. Among about 86,000 clones listed, about 92% were seen once. This specimen consisted of peripheral blood, obtained on day 0 of AZD1222 vaccination. The gene calls are TRBV30 and TRBJ1-2; 8 nucleotides match TRBD1. This receptor was obtained from an adult in good health. The CDR3 region has the DNA TGTGCCTGGGTCAATACAGGGGGTCATGGCTACACCTTC. As protein: CAWVNTGGHGYTF.